A single sample gave rise to the 20 T cell receptor beta chains below, sequenced in a study of cytomegalovirus exposure and HLA in healthy donors. The PCR employed 60 Vbeta primers together with 13 Jbeta primers. The assay was immunoSEQ multiplex PCR, and TCRdb's table has in-frame clones only and misses some. The sample includes about 110,000 clones, roughly 67% of them seen just once. The sample was PBMCs. All receptors derive from a middle-aged man in good health and CMV-seronegative.

DNA for the CDR3: TGTGCCAGCAGCTACCCGAGCGGGGGGGCCGAAGATACGCAGTATTTT. The encoded protein is CASSYPSGGAEDTQYF. The rearrangement joins TRBV13 to TRBJ2-3, with 10 bases identical to TRBD2. Germline V gene lookup returns CDR1 PRHDT and CDR2 FYEKMQ (reference sequence). This CDR3 is 16 amino acids long. The V and J ends lost 4 bases and 5 bases, in that order; junction bases with no gene match: 9.

The chain combines TRBV11-2 with TRBJ2-7; 7 bases fit TRBD2. V lost 1 base and J lost 2; bases outside the gene matches: 8. Germline CDR1 SGHAT, CDR2 FQNNGV. This CDR3 spans 16 amino acids. DNA of the CDR3: TGTGCCAGCAGCTTAGTAGGAGCTAGCGGTACCTACGAGCAGTACTTC. Translated, it gives CASSLVGASGTYEQYF.

The chain is built from TRBV10-3 and TRBJ2-7; 12 bases match TRBD1. Germline V gene sequence: CDR1 ENHRY, CDR2 SYGVKD. V gave up 11 bases and J gave up 4 bases; unmatched junction bases: 9. The CDR3 is 14 amino acids. The CDR3 DNA follows: TGTGCCGTAGCTCCGGGACAGGGGGCTTACGAGCAGTACTTC. Translation gives CAVAPGQGAYEQYF.

V usage is TRBV7-9 and J usage is TRBJ2-7; unclear D gene. The germline V gene encodes CDR1 SEHNR and CDR2 FQNEAQ (reference sequence). V was pared by 6 bases and J by 3 bases, with 18 bases between. The CDR3 covers 15 residues. In DNA, the CDR3 is TGTGCCAGCAGTTTACTCGATAGAGGCGTCTACGAGCAGTACTTC. Translation: CASSLLDRGVYEQYF.

The chain has TRBV7-9 and TRBJ1-2, with a weak D call TRBD1 (5 bases). Germline loops: CDR1 SEHNR, CDR2 FQNEAQ (reference sequence). CDR3 size: 13 residues. Deletions cut 1 base from V and 4 bases from J, with 7 bases between. Written as DNA, the CDR3 is TGTGCCAGCAGCTTAGGGAGGGGCTATGGCTACACCTTC. Translation: CASSLGRGYGYTF.

The chain employs TRBV7-9 and TRBJ1-5; D might be TRBD1 (5 bases). The V gene's germline CDR1 is SEHNR and CDR2 FQNEAQ (reference sequence). This CDR3 region has 14 residues. Trimming removed 4 bases at V and 9 bases at J, with 16 bases between. Written as DNA, the CDR3 is TGTGCCAGCAGCTCCGGGACCGAGCGGGGGCCCCAGCATTTT. Translated, it gives CASSSGTERGPQHF.

V is TRBV15 and J is TRBJ1-6; D gene ambiguous. The ends were cut back, 3 bases at V and 7 bases at J, with 4 bases in the middle. This CDR3 comprises 12 residues. Germline-derived CDR1 and CDR2 are LNHNV and YYDKDF (reference sequence). CDR3 in DNA: TGTGCCACCAGCAGGTCAAATTCACCCCTCCACTTT. Translation: CATSRSNSPLHF.

The rearrangement joins TRBV15 to TRBJ1-4, with D maybe TRBD1 (6 bases). Germline V lookup: CDR1 LNHNV, CDR2 YYDKDF (reference sequence). CDR3 size: 14 residues. With 1 base removed from V and 10 bases from J, the gap between germline ends came to 13 bases. DNA for the CDR3: TGTGCCACCAGCAGAGGACAGGAGAAAGGAAAACTGTTTTTT. Amino acid sequence: CATSRGQEKGKLFF.

This clone was recorded a few times. The chain links TRBV7-9 to TRBJ2-5, with a possible D match to TRBD1 (6 bases). This CDR3 contains 17 residues. Germline CDR1 is SEHNR and CDR2 is FQNEAQ (reference sequence). Trimming stripped 1 base from V and 7 bases from J, with 22 bases between. The CDR3 here is CASSLGHRTEPRLTQYF. The CDR3 nucleotides are TGTGCCAGCAGCTTAGGGCATAGGACAGAGCCCCGGCTGACCCAGTACTTC.

This clone was counted between two and nine times. This rearrangement joins TRBV19 to TRBJ2-1; 7 positions match TRBD2. This CDR3 is built from 16 residues. CDR1 LNHDA and CDR2 SQIVND come from the germline V gene (reference sequence). The junction had 10 bases not matched to a gene; V was cut back by 1 base and J by 7 bases. Here the CDR3 reads CASSIGSGRDRNEQFF. CDR3 DNA sequence: TGTGCCAGTAGTATAGGAAGTGGGAGGGATCGGAATGAGCAGTTCTTC.

This chain connects TRBV5-1 to TRBJ1-4; D uncertain. This CDR3 has 15 amino acids. CDR1 SGHRS and CDR2 YFSETQ come from the germline V gene. V shed 5 bases and J shed 4 bases, with 15 bases lying between them. CDR3 bases: TGCGCCAGCAGTTTAGCGTCGTCGTATAATGAAAAACTGTTTTTT. Protein sequence: CASSLASSYNEKLFF.

This sequence joins TRBV5-4 and TRBJ1-2, with D unresolved. The length of the CDR3 is 14 residues. V lost 0 bases and J lost 8, with 14 bases in between. Germline CDR1 reads SGHNT; CDR2 reads YYREEE (reference sequence). CDR3 region: CASSLAQVRGGYTF. The CDR3 DNA reads as TGTGCCAGCAGCTTGGCCCAGGTCCGGGGAGGCTACACCTTC.

The chain combines TRBV4-3 with TRBJ1-5; D not resolved. Germline CDR1 is LGHNA and CDR2 is YSLEER. V was pared by 3 bases and J by 4 bases, with 13 bases between. CDR3 length: 15 amino acids. The CDR3 DNA is TGCGCCAGCAGCCACACAACGGGGTGGAATCAGCCCCAGCATTTT. Amino acids: CASSHTTGWNQPQHF.

The rearrangement links TRBV4-3 to TRBJ2-5; 11 nucleotides align to TRBD2. J lost 6 bases, V lost 0 bases, and 9 bases had no gene match. Germline lookup yields CDR1 LGHNA and CDR2 YSLEER. This CDR3 spans 17 amino acids. The CDR3 protein is CASSQEISGGARKTQYF. CDR3 in DNA: TGCGCCAGCAGCCAAGAGATTAGCGGGGGGGCCCGAAAGACCCAGTACTTC.

The V gene is TRBV5-1, the J gene TRBJ2-5, with TRBD2 identical over 9 bases. The germline CDR1 and CDR2 sequences are SGHRS and YFSETQ. V was pared by 4 bases and J by 3 bases, with 4 bases of the junction left unmatched. The CDR3 contains 14 residues. Here the CDR3 reads CASSEGLAKETQYF. The CDR3 coding sequence is TGCGCCAGCAGCGAGGGACTAGCCAAAGAGACCCAGTACTTC.

V is TRBV5-1 and J is TRBJ1-1; TRBD1 aligns across 9 bases. Germline CDR1 and CDR2: SGHRS and YFSETQ. J was trimmed by 1 base and V by 1 base; bases with no gene match: 2. This CDR3 spans 15 amino acids. DNA for the CDR3: TGCGCCAGCAGCTTGAGACAGGGGGGGAACACTGAAGCTTTCTTT. Amino acids: CASSLRQGGNTEAFF.

The sample holds a few counts of this clone. The rearrangement links TRBV4-3 to TRBJ1-1; D is unresolved. The ends were cut back, 0 bases at V and 0 bases at J, with 11 bases in the middle. This CDR3 has 16 amino acids. In germline, CDR1 is LGHNA, CDR2 YSLEER. CDR3 sequence reads: CASSQDLAGMNTEAFF. Here the CDR3 DNA reads TGCGCCAGCAGCCAAGATCTTGCGGGGATGAACACTGAAGCTTTCTTT.

The genes are TRBV29-1 and TRBJ2-3; D may be TRBD2 (6 bases). V was clipped by 3 bases and J by 5 bases, with 15 bases between them. Per germline, CDR1 SQVTM and CDR2 ANQGSEA. The CDR3 is made up of 14 amino acids. The DNA for the CDR3 is TGCAGCGTTGAGTCGGGGGAGGATCTAGATACGCAGTATTTT. The encoded protein is CSVESGEDLDTQYF.

This chain joins TRBV5-6 and TRBJ2-5, with 10 bases that match TRBD1. CDR3 size: 14 residues. Looked up from germline, CDR1 is SGHDT and CDR2 is YYEEEE. The trim removed 3 bases at V and 3 bases at J, leaving 2 bases unmatched. CDR3 residues: CASSWGTGEETQYF. The DNA of the CDR3 is TGTGCCAGCAGCTGGGGGACAGGGGAAGAGACCCAGTACTTC.

This clone has only a few counts. The chain combines TRBV7-3 with TRBJ1-2, with TRBD1 matching over 8 bases. Losses at the gene ends were 2 bases for V and 6 bases for J; bases not matched to a gene: 8. Germline values: CDR1 SGHTA, CDR2 FQGTGA. This CDR3 has 15 residues. The CDR3 DNA is TGTGCCAGCAGCTTATATCCGGGACAGGCTGATGGCTACACCTTC. Translation gives CASSLYPGQADGYTF.